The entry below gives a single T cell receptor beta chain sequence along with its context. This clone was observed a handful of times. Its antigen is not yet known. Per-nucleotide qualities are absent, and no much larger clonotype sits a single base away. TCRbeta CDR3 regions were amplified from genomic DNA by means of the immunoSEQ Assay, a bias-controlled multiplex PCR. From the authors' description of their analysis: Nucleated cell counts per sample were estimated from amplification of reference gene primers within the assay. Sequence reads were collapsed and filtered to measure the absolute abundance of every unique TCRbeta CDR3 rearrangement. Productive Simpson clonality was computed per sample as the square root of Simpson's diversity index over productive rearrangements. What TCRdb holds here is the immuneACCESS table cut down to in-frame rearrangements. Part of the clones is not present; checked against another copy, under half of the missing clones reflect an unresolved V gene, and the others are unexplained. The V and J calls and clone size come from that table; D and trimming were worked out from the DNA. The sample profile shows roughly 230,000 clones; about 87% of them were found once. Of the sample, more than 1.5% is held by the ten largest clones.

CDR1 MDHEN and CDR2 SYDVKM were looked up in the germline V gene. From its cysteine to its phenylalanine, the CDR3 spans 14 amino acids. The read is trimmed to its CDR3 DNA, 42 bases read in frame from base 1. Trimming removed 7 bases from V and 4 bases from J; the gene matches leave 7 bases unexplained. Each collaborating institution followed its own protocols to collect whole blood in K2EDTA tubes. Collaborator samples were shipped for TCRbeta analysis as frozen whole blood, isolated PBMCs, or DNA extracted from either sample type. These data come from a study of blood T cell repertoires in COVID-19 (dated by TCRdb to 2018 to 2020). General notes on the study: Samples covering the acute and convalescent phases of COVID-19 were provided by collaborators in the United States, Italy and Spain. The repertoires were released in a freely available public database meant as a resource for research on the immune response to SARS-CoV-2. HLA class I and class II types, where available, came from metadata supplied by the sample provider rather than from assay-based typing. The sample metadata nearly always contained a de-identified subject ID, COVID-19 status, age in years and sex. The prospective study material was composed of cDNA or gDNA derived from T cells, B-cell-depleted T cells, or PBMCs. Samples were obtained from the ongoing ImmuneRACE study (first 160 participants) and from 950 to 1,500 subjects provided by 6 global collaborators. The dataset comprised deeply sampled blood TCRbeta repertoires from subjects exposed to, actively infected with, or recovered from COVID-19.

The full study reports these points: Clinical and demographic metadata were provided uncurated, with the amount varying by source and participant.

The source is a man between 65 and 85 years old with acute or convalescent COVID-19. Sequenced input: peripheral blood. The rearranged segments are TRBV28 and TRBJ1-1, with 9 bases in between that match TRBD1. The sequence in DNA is TGTGCCAGCAAGGGGACAGGGAGAGGCACTGAAGCTTTCTTT. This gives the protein CASKGTGRGTEAFF.